This T cell receptor (beta chain) appears in the sequencing data of a study of OX40 agonist ivuxolimab in advanced cancers. Study observations and caveats: More expanded clones were seen, on average, in CD8+ T cells than in CD4+. Patients who responded partially at 0.1-3.0 mg/kg showed clonal expansion ranking among the lowest. Some nonresponders also had low normalized T-cell clonal expansion.

CDR1 and CDR2 from the germline V gene are LNHDA and SQIVND (reference sequence). Deletions cut 7 bases from V and 0 bases from J, with 10 bases between. The CDR3 contains 14 residues. The protocol was immunoSEQ multiplex PCR, while the TCRdb copy is restricted to in-frame clones and leaves out a portion. This table holds 65,000 to 70,000 clones, more than 80% found once. As for this clone: Its matching antigen is unknown.

The chain is built from TRBV19 and TRBJ1-5, with unresolved D. The TCR originated in an adult with an advanced solid tumor such as melanoma, head and neck, liver or kidney cancer. The sample here was CD4+ or CD8+ T cells sorted from blood, taken in a trial of the OX40 agonist ivuxolimab. CDR3 residues: CASTPNYSNQPQHF. In nucleotides, the CDR3 is TGTGCCAGTACCCCGAACTATAGCAATCAGCCCCAGCATTTT.